This T cell receptor beta chain emerged from a study of CD8 T cells in ankylosing spondylitis. This clonotype was seen at least ten times. TCRdb passed the 5' RACE reads through MiXCR, listing each CDR3 protein once. Of tens of thousands of distinct CDR3 sequences listed, under 4.5% are singletons. The CDR3 covers 14 residues. The junction had 9 bases not matched to a gene; V was cut back by 4 bases and J by 6 bases. Per germline, CDR1 SGDLS and CDR2 YYNGEE. Material for sequencing was blood, either unsorted or a sorted T cell fraction (not recorded which). This TCR was recovered from a female donor with ankylosing spondylitis or in good health (not recorded which). The rearrangement links TRBV9 to TRBJ2-7; 8 nucleotides align to TRBD2. The CDR3, as DNA: TGTGCCAGCAGCCCCGGGGGGGGGCGAAGCGAGCAGTACTTC. The encoded protein is CASSPGGGRSEQYF. Looking up the rest from reference TRBV9 and TRBJ2-7 gives the full variable domain: DSGVTQTPKHLITATGQRVTLRCSPRSGDLSVYWYQQSLDQGLQFLIQYYNGEERAKGNILERFSAQQFPDLHSELNLSSLELGDSALYFCASSPGGGRSEQYFGPGTRLTVT.